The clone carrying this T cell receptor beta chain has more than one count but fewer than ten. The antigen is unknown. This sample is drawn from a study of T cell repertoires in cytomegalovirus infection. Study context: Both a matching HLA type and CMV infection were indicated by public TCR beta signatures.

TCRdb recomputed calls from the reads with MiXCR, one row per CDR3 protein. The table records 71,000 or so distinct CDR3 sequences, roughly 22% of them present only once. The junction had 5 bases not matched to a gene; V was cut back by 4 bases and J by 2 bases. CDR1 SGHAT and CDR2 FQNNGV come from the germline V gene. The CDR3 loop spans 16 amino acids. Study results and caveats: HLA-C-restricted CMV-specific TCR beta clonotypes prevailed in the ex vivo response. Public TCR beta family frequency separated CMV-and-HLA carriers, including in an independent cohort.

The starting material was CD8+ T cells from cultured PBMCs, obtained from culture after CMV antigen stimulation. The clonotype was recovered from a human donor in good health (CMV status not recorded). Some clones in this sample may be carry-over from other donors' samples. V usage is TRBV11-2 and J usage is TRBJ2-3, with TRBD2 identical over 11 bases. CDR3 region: CASSSTSGGFTDTQYF. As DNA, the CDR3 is TGTGCCAGCAGCTCAACTAGCGGGGGCTTCACAGATACGCAGTATTTT.